The rows below give T cell receptor beta chains drawn from one sample of a study of Ad26.COV2.S vaccination and SARS-CoV-2 variants. Sequencing used immunoSEQ multiplex PCR; TCRdb keeps in-frame clones, though not all of them. The sample consists of about 330,000 clones, about nine tenths of them appearing once. The sample here was peripheral blood, taken in a trial of Ad26.COV2.S vaccine versus placebo. The receptors stem from a person between 18 and 65 years old who received the Ad26.COV2.S COVID-19 vaccine or a placebo. Both conserved end residues are part of each CDR3. The D gene is left open where the match is weak. Rows may omit the clone size; those that give it use once, few, many or a size class.

j_gene: TRBJ1-1; abundance: .; v_gene: TRBV27; d_gene: .; CDR3aa: CASTPTTGYTEAFF; CDR3nt: TGTGCCAGCACTCCAACTACAGGGTACACTGAAGCTTTCTTT
j_gene: TRBJ2-1; abundance: once; v_gene: TRBV9; d_gene: TRBD2; CDR3aa: CASSLRGLAGADEQFF; CDR3nt: TGTGCCAGCAGCCTCAGGGGCCTAGCGGGGGCTGATGAGCAGTTCTTC
j_gene: TRBJ1-4; abundance: .; v_gene: TRBV7-6; d_gene: .; CDR3aa: CASSSQGGLGEKLFF; CDR3nt: TGTGCCAGCAGTTCCCAGGGCGGCCTTGGTGAAAAACTGTTTTTT
j_gene: TRBJ2-3; abundance: .; v_gene: TRBV3-1/TRBV3-2; d_gene: .; CDR3aa: CASSQDPSAGAGGTDTQYF; CDR3nt: TGTGCCAGCAGCCAAGACCCTAGCGCCGGGGCGGGTGGCACAGATACGCAGTATTTT
j_gene: TRBJ1-1; abundance: once; v_gene: TRBV6-6; d_gene: .; CDR3aa: CASSLRNRREAFF; CDR3nt: TGTGCCAGCAGTTTGCGGAACAGGAGGGAAGCTTTCTTT
j_gene: TRBJ2-2; abundance: .; v_gene: TRBV28; d_gene: .; CDR3aa: CASSLPGQPNGELFF; CDR3nt: TGTGCCAGCAGTTTACCCGGACAGCCTAACGGGGAGCTGTTTTTT
j_gene: TRBJ1-5; abundance: .; v_gene: TRBV7-2; d_gene: .; CDR3aa: CASSLVREGNQPQHF; CDR3nt: TGTGCCAGCAGCTTAGTACGAGAGGGCAATCAGCCCCAGCATTTT
j_gene: TRBJ1-1; abundance: .; v_gene: TRBV11-2; d_gene: .; CDR3aa: CASSLDRGGTEAFF; CDR3nt: TGTGCCAGCAGCTTAGATAGGGGGGGGACTGAAGCTTTCTTT
j_gene: TRBJ2-1; abundance: .; v_gene: TRBV7-2; d_gene: .; CDR3aa: CASSLEGPNEQFF; CDR3nt: TGTGCCAGCAGCTTAGAGGGCCCTAATGAGCAGTTCTTC
j_gene: TRBJ1-2; abundance: .; v_gene: TRBV7-2; d_gene: .; CDR3aa: CASSPRLVNNYGYTF; CDR3nt: TGTGCCAGCAGCCCTCGTTTAGTAAATAACTATGGCTACACCTTC
j_gene: TRBJ1-4; abundance: .; v_gene: TRBV7-6; d_gene: .; CDR3aa: CASSLASGNPIEKLFF; CDR3nt: TGTGCCAGCAGCTTAGCCAGCGGAAACCCGATCGAAAAACTGTTTTTT
j_gene: TRBJ1-2; abundance: once; v_gene: TRBV28; d_gene: .; CDR3aa: CASSGGEDSGANYGYTF; CDR3nt: TGTGCCAGCTCTGGTGGTGAGGACAGTGGGGCTAACTATGGCTACACCTTC